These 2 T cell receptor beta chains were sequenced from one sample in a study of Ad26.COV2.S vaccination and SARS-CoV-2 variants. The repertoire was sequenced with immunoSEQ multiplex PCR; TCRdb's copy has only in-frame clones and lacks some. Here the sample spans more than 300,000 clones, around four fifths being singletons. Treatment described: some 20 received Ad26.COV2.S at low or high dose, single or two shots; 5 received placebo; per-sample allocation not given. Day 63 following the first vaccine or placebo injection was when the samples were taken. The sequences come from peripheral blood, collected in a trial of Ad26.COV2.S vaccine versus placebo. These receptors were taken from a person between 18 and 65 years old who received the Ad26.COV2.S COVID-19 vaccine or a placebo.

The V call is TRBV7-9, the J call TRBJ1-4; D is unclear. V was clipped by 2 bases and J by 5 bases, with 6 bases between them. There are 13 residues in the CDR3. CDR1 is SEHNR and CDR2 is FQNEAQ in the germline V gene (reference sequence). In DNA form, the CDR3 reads TGTGCCAGCAGCTTAAGCAGGAATGAAAAACTGTTTTTT. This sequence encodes CASSLSRNEKLFF.

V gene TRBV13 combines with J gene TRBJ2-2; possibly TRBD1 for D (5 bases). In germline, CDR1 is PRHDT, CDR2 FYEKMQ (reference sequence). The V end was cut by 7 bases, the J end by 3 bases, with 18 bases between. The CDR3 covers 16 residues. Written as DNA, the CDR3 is TGTGCCAGCAACTCAAGGTTGACAGCCTACACCGGGGAGCTGTTTTTT. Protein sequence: CASNSRLTAYTGELFF.